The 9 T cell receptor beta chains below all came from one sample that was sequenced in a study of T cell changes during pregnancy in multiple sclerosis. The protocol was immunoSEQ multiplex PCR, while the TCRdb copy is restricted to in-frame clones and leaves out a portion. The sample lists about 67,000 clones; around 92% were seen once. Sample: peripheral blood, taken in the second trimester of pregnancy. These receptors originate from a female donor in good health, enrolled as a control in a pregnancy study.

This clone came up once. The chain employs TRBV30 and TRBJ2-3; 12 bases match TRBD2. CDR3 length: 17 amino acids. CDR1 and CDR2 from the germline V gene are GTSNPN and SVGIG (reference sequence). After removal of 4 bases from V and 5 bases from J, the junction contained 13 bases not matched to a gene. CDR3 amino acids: CAWKWTSGDGGRDTQYF. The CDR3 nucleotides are TGTGCCTGGAAATGGACTAGCGGGGATGGCGGCAGAGATACGCAGTATTTT.

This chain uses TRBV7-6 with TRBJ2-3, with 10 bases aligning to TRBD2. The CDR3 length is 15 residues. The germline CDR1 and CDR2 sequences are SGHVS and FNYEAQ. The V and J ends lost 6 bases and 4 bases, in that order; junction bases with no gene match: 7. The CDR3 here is CASSYKAGGPDTQYF. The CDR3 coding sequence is TGTGCCAGCAGTTATAAAGCGGGAGGGCCAGATACGCAGTATTTT.

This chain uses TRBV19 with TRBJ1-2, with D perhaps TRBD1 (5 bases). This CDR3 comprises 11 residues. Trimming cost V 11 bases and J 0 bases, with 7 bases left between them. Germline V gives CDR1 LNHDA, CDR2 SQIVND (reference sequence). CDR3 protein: CAGGSNYGYTF. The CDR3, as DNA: TGTGCCGGGGGGTCTAACTATGGCTACACCTTC.

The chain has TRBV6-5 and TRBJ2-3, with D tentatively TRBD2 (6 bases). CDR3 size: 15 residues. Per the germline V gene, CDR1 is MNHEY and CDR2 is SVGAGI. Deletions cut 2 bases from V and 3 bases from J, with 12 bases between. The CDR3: CASSYGRGGTDTQYF. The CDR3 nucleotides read TGTGCCAGCAGTTACGGTCGAGGAGGGACAGATACGCAGTATTTT.

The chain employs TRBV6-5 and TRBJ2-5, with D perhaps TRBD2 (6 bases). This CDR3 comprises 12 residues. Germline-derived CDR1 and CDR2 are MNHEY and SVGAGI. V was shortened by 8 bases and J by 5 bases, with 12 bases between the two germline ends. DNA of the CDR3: TGTGCCAGCGGGCGGGGCTCGGAGACCCAGTACTTC. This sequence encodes CASGRGSETQYF.

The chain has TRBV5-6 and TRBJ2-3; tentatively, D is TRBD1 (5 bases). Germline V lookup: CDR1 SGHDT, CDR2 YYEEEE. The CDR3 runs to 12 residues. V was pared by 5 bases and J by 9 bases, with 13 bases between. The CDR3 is CASSPGLRTQYF. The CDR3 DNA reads TGTGCCAGCAGTCCAGGGTTGCGGACGCAGTATTTT.

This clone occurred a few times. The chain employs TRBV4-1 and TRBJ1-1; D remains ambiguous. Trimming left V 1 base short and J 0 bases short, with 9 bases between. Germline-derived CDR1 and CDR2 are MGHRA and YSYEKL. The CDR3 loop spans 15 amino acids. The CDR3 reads CASSQVLAMNTEAFF. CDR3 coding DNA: TGCGCCAGCAGCCAAGTCCTAGCTATGAACACTGAAGCTTTCTTT.

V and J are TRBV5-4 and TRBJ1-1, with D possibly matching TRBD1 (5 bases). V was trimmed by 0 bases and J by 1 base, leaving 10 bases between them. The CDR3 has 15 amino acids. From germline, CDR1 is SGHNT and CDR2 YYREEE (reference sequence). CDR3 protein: CASSLEPGKNTEAFF. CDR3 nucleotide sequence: TGTGCCAGCAGCTTGGAGCCAGGGAAGAACACTGAAGCTTTCTTT.

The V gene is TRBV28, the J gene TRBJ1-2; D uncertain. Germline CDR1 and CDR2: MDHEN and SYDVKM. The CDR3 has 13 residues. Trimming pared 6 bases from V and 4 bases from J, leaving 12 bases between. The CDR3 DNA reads TGTGCCAGCAGACCCGGACTTAGCTATGGCTACACCTTC. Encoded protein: CASRPGLSYGYTF.